These T cell receptor beta chains were read from a single sample in a study of T cells after yellow fever vaccination. TCRdb reprocessed the 5' RACE reads via MiXCR and lists one record per CDR3 protein. Among approximately 110,000 distinct CDR3 sequences listed, roughly 8.9% were seen once. The source material was CD8+ T cells sorted from PBMCs, sampled 45 days after the yellow fever booster vaccination. These TCRs come from a man aged 25-45 years who received the YFV17D yellow fever vaccine. The CDR3 runs from the conserved cysteine through the conserved F or W. A D gene is named only where the DNA matches it firmly. Clone size is shown for a subset of rows, as once, few, many or a class of expanded clone.

NA	many	TRBV10-3	TRBJ2-7	CAIESGSSYEQYF	TGTGCCATCGAATCTGGAAGCTCCTACGAGCAGTACTTC
NA	NA	TRBV4-3	TRBJ2-1	CASSQASVSYNEQFF	TGCGCCAGCAGCCAAGCTAGCGTATCCTACAATGAGCAGTTCTTC
NA	many	TRBV5-6	TRBJ2-7	CASSPGLSPYEQYF	TGTGCCAGCAGCCCGGGACTGTCGCCCTACGAGCAGTACTTC
NA	many	TRBV7-2	TRBJ2-7	CASSEASGGTYEQYF	TGTGCCAGCAGCGAGGCGTCTGGGGGAACCTACGAGCAGTACTTC
NA	few	TRBV18	TRBJ2-4	CASSPKSPSLQDNIQYF	TGTGCCAGCTCACCTAAAAGCCCGAGTCTTCAGGACAACATTCAGTACTTC
NA	many	TRBV4-3	TRBJ2-1	CASSQEGQWEGVYNEQFF	TGCGCCAGCAGCCAAGAGGGTCAGTGGGAGGGGGTTTACAATGAGCAGTTCTTC
TRBD1	many	TRBV5-6	TRBJ2-7	CASSFGTGSYEQYF	TGTGCCAGCAGCTTCGGGACAGGCTCCTACGAGCAGTACTTC
NA	many	TRBV15	TRBJ2-1	CATSRDDGLNVNEQFF	TGTGCCACCAGCAGAGATGATGGCCTAAACGTCAATGAGCAGTTCTTC
TRBD1	NA	TRBV28	TRBJ2-7	CASRSDRGSSYEQYF	TGTGCCAGCAGATCTGACAGGGGGTCGTCCTACGAGCAGTACTTC
TRBD1	NA	TRBV20-1	TRBJ1-2	CSAKPINRGTNYGYTF	TGCAGTGCTAAGCCTATAAACAGGGGAACTAACTATGGCTACACCTTC
TRBD2	many	TRBV15	TRBJ2-1	CATSRVSGRDYEQFF	TGTGCCACCAGCAGAGTTAGCGGGAGGGACTATGAGCAGTTCTTC
NA	many	TRBV7-6	TRBJ2-2	CASSLVIYSRNTGELFF	TGTGCCAGCAGCTTAGTAATATATTCTCGAAACACCGGGGAGCTGTTTTTT
NA	many	TRBV29-1	TRBJ2-7	CSVWQGQFEQYF	TGCAGCGTTTGGCAGGGGCAGTTCGAGCAGTACTTC
TRBD1	NA	TRBV10-2	TRBJ2-7	CASSEYKRPGDRDCEQYF	TGCGCCAGCAGTGAGTACAAAAGGCCTGGGGACAGGGATTGCGAGCAGTACTTC
TRBD2	many	TRBV4-2	TRBJ2-7	CASSQASGGTNYEQYF	TGTGCCAGCAGCCAAGCCTCCGGTGGGACTAACTACGAGCAGTACTTC
NA	few	TRBV7-2	TRBJ2-7	CASSLIVGTDSYEQYF	TGTGCCAGCAGCTTAATAGTGGGGACTGACTCCTACGAGCAGTACTTC
NA	few	TRBV4-2	TRBJ1-4	CASSQEVGLPTNEKLFF	TGTGCCAGCAGCCAAGAGGTCGGACTTCCAACTAATGAAAAACTGTTTTTT
TRBD2	NA	TRBV7-7	TRBJ2-1	CASSPAPTSGYNEQFF	TGTGCTAGCAGCCCCGCCCCGACTAGCGGGTACAATGAGCAGTTCTTC
NA	many	TRBV11-2	TRBJ2-3	CASSLRGVAFTDTQYF	TGTGCCAGCAGCTTAAGGGGGGTCGCGTTCACAGATACGCAGTATTTT
NA	many	TRBV20-1	TRBJ2-7	CSARAGGFSYEQYF	TGCAGTGCTAGGGCAGGGGGGTTCTCCTACGAGCAGTACTTC
NA	many	TRBV6-5	TRBJ1-2	CASSYSLNYGYTF	TGTGCCAGCAGTTACTCGCTAAACTATGGCTACACCTTC
TRBD1	few	TRBV29-1	TRBJ2-7	CSVVGQGNEQYF	TGCAGCGTTGTGGGACAGGGAAACGAGCAGTACTTC
TRBD2	many	TRBV28	TRBJ2-7	CASSSPPWREGRDEQYF	TGTGCCAGCAGTTCCCCCCCTTGGCGGGAGGGTCGCGACGAGCAGTACTTC
NA	few	TRBV15	TRBJ2-1	CATQPGAGTYNEQFF	TGTGCCACCCAGCCCGGGGCGGGAACTTACAATGAGCAGTTCTTC
NA	many	TRBV7-8	TRBJ2-7	CASTPVGAEMRQYF	TGTGCCAGCACCCCGGTGGGAGCCGAAATGCGGCAGTACTTC
NA	many	TRBV7-2	TRBJ2-5	CASSPPWLLEETQYF	TGTGCCAGCAGCCCACCATGGCTACTCGAGGAGACCCAGTACTTC
NA	many	TRBV27	TRBJ2-7	CASSFNYEQYF	TGTGCCAGCAGTTTTAACTACGAGCAGTACTTC
TRBD1	NA	TRBV12-3/TRBV12-4	TRBJ2-3	CASSPAGTVTTDTQYF	TGTGCCAGCAGTCCCGCCGGGACAGTTACCACAGATACGCAGTATTTT
NA	many	TRBV5-8	TRBJ1-2	CASSLDRVRDGYTF	TGTGCCAGCAGCTTGGACAGGGTCAGGGATGGCTACACCTTC
NA	many	TRBV15	TRBJ2-1	CATSIIGHEQFF	TGTGCCACCAGCATAATAGGACATGAGCAGTTCTTC
TRBD1	NA	TRBV7-9	TRBJ2-1	CASSLNRGCDEQFF	TGTGCCAGCAGCTTAAACAGGGGATGTGATGAGCAGTTCTTC
TRBD2	NA	TRBV19	TRBJ2-7	CAEVAGRSSYEQYF	TGTGCCGAGGTAGCGGGAAGGAGCTCCTACGAGCAGTACTTC
NA	many	TRBV4-3	TRBJ2-1	CASSQGRYEQFF	TGCGCCAGCAGCCAAGGCCGGTATGAGCAGTTCTTC
NA	few	TRBV3-1	TRBJ2-3	CASRSSGLTDTQYF	TGTGCCAGCAGATCCAGCGGACTCACAGATACGCAGTATTTT
NA	many	TRBV7-2	TRBJ2-1	CASSLVTNSYNEQFF	TGTGCCAGCAGCTTAGTTACAAACTCCTACAATGAGCAGTTCTTC
TRBD1	many	TRBV10-3	TRBJ2-1	CAISGELQGHEQFF	TGTGCCATCAGTGGGGAACTACAGGGGCATGAGCAGTTCTTC
NA	many	TRBV3-1	TRBJ2-1	CASSQGTGWTYNEQFF	TGTGCCAGCAGCCAAGGGACGGGCTGGACATACAATGAGCAGTTCTTC
NA	many	TRBV7-9	TRBJ2-7	CASSLVSYEQYF	TGCGCCAGCAGCTTGGTCTCCTACGAGCAGTACTTC
TRBD1	many	TRBV5-5	TRBJ1-4	CASSPGQEEEKLFF	TGTGCCAGCAGCCCGGGACAGGAGGAAGAAAAACTGTTTTTT
NA	once	TRBV20-1	TRBJ2-7	CSASHGYSYEQYF	TGCAGTGCCTCCCACGGGTATTCCTACGAGCAGTACTTC
TRBD2	many	TRBV20-1	TRBJ2-7	CSADSLAEGTYEQYF	TGCAGTGCTGACTCCCTAGCGGAAGGGACCTACGAGCAGTACTTC
TRBD2	many	TRBV27	TRBJ2-3	CASSLRAGLTDTQYF	TGTGCCAGCAGTTTAAGAGCGGGGCTCACAGATACGCAGTATTTT
NA	many	TRBV5-1	TRBJ1-2	CASSPTGSVYGYTF	TGCGCCAGCAGCCCGACAGGAAGTGTCTATGGCTACACCTTC
NA	many	TRBV4-3	TRBJ2-1	CASSLQGPSNEQFF	TGCGCCAGCAGCCTGCAGGGACCCAGCAATGAGCAGTTCTTC
NA	few	TRBV28	TRBJ2-1	CASSFAPTGGIYNEQFF	TGTGCCAGCAGTTTTGCCCCCACCGGCGGGATCTACAATGAGCAGTTCTTC
NA	many	TRBV7-9	TRBJ1-1	CASSLITGARVEAFF	TGTGCCAGCAGCTTAATTACGGGAGCGCGGGTTGAAGCTTTCTTT
NA	many	TRBV7-9	TRBJ2-7	CASSAGWPTYEQYF	TGTGCCAGCAGCGCCGGCTGGCCAACCTACGAGCAGTACTTC
NA	many	TRBV11-1	TRBJ1-1	CASSLAARATRWNTEAFF	TGTGCCAGCAGCTTAGCCGCTCGGGCTACGCGGTGGAACACTGAAGCTTTCTTT
TRBD2	NA	TRBV10-3	TRBJ2-1	CAFSGTSGRGTYNEQFF	TGTGCCTTCAGTGGGACTAGCGGGAGGGGTACCTACAATGAGCAGTTCTTC
NA	NA	TRBV14	TRBJ1-4	CASSQARATNEKLFF	TGTGCCAGCAGCCAGGCCCGAGCAACTAATGAAAAACTGTTTTTT
NA	NA	TRBV7-2	TRBJ2-3	CASSLGSLITDTQYF	TGTGCCAGCAGCTTAGGGTCCCTCATCACAGATACGCAGTATTTT
NA	many	TRBV29-1	TRBJ2-1	CSGGPGTNYNEQFF	TGCAGCGGAGGACCCGGTACGAACTACAATGAGCAGTTCTTC
NA	NA	TRBV7-9	TRBJ1-2	CASSRKADYGYTF	TGTGCCAGCAGCCGTAAAGCGGATTATGGCTACACCTTC
NA	many	TRBV7-9	TRBJ2-1	CASSPAVTFFHEQFF	TGTGCCAGCAGCCCCGCGGTGACGTTTTTCCATGAGCAGTTCTTC
TRBD1	NA	TRBV13	TRBJ2-7	CASSTPGQASYEQYF	TGTGCCAGCAGCACACCGGGACAGGCGAGTTATGAGCAGTACTTC
NA	many	TRBV9	TRBJ2-3	CASSPPGGMDTQYF	TGTGCCAGCAGCCCCCCTGGGGGGATGGATACGCAGTATTTT
NA	many	TRBV7-9	TRBJ2-3	CASSTPTGRDTQYF	TGTGCCAGCAGCACCCCCACAGGGAGGGATACGCAGTATTTT
TRBD1	NA	TRBV4-3	TRBJ2-2	CASSQDLEGGDTGELFF	TGCGCCAGCAGCCAAGATCTCGAAGGGGGCGACACCGGGGAGCTGTTTTTT
NA	many	TRBV5-1	TRBJ2-1	CASSRGVAEGGEQFF	TGCGCCAGCAGCCGCGGGGTAGCGGAAGGGGGTGAGCAGTTCTTC